The clone carrying this TCR beta chain was seen a single time. No antigen is known for it. Germline V gene lookup returns CDR1 SGHAT and CDR2 FQNNGV. V lost 1 base to trimming and J lost 6 bases, with 9 bases between them. There are 13 residues in the CDR3. Only in-frame clones appear in the TCRdb table, and some are missing; sequencing was by immunoSEQ multiplex PCR. The sample includes about 90,000 clones, about nine tenths seen only once; the top ten take under 3.5%. These data are taken from a study of PD-1 blockade in classical Hodgkin lymphoma. Study-wide context: Nivolumab dosing for patients was 3 mg/kg, administered intravenously every 2 weeks. Study observations and caveats: Exclusion covered patients beginning nivolumab under 1 year post-ASCT. Complete responders matched newly diagnosed patients in baseline diversity. By C4D1, CD4+ diversity increased significantly, especially in complete responders.

Time point described: cycle 4 day 1 (C4D1), after more than five weeks of nivolumab. With no exception, relapse followed autologous stem cell transplantation in all patients, and brentuximab vedotin exposure varied. The receptor comes from a human donor with classical Hodgkin lymphoma. The sample was peripheral blood mononuclear cells (PBMCs), taken before the fourth cycle of nivolumab. The chain couples TRBV11-2 to TRBJ1-1, with no clear D. The CDR3, as DNA: TGTGCCAGCAGCTTAGGGCGTGGACCTGAAGCTTTCTTT. Encoded protein: CASSLGRGPEAFF.